Listed here are 9 T cell receptor beta chains from one sample, sequenced in a study of T cell responses to AZD1222 COVID-19 vaccine. Sequencing used immunoSEQ multiplex PCR; TCRdb keeps in-frame clones, though not all of them. The top ten hold 8.5% to 10% of the sample, which has 18,000 or so clones, over 85% seen once. Source: peripheral blood, taken 28 days after the second AZD1222 dose. These receptors were taken from an adult who received the AZD1222 COVID-19 vaccine.

The J gene is TRBJ2-2, the V gene TRBV28; 9 nucleotides agree with TRBD2. The CDR3 is made up of 18 amino acids. Germline V gene data show CDR1 as MDHEN and CDR2 as SYDVKM. V trimming: 5 bases; J trimming: 1 base; junction bases outside the gene matches: 11. This CDR3 is CASSLELASGMNTGELFF. The CDR3, as DNA: TGTGCCAGCAGTCTGGAACTGGCTAGCGGGATGAACACCGGGGAGCTGTTTTTT.

The chain has TRBV5-1 and TRBJ2-1, with 8 nucleotides matching TRBD2. Unmatched junction bases numbered 3, after V lost 4 bases and J lost 6 bases. The CDR3 is 13 amino acids. Germline-derived CDR1 and CDR2 are SGHRS and YFSETQ. The CDR3 DNA follows: TGCGCCAGCAGCGCCGGGACTAGCAATGAGCAGTTCTTC. This sequence encodes CASSAGTSNEQFF.

The chain is built from TRBV4-1 and TRBJ1-2; D might be TRBD1 (6 bases). V shed 0 bases and J shed 7 bases, with 12 bases lying between them. The CDR3 runs 14 residues. Germline assignment: CDR1 MGHRA and CDR2 YSYEKL. CDR3: CASSQDLGAGGYTF. CDR3 sequence (DNA): TGCGCCAGCAGCCAAGATCTGGGGGCTGGTGGCTACACCTTC.

The chain combines TRBV1 with TRBJ2-3; TRBD2, as called in the table, went unchecked against the DNA. TRBV1 is recorded as a pseudogene. This CDR3 contains 13 residues. CDR3 amino acids: CTSSRTSRDTQYF. The DNA of the CDR3 is TGCACCAGCAGCCGGACTAGCAGGGATACGCAGTATTTT.

The chain employs TRBV12-3 or TRBV12-4 and TRBJ2-1; possibly TRBD1 or TRBD2 for D (6 bases each). This CDR3 is 12 amino acids long. V was pared by 7 bases and J by 8 bases, with 12 bases between. The CDR3 nucleotides are TGTGCCAGCAAAAAGGAGGGGGATGAGCAGTTCTTC. Translation gives CASKKEGDEQFF.

The chain couples TRBV7-3 to TRBJ2-7; tentatively, D is TRBD1 or TRBD2 (6 bases each). This CDR3 comprises 14 residues. V lost 5 bases to trimming and J lost 7 bases, with 18 bases between them. CDR1 is SGHTA and CDR2 is FQGTGA in the germline V gene. The CDR3 DNA is TGTGCCAGCAGCCAGGAAACGGGGGCGGGAGAGCAGTACTTC. This sequence encodes CASSQETGAGEQYF.

This chain uses TRBV2 with TRBJ2-3; 16 nucleotides line up with TRBD2. V was pared by 0 bases and J by 7 bases, with 4 bases of the junction left unmatched. CDR3 size: 17 residues. Germline CDR1 reads SNHLY; CDR2 reads FYNNEI. CDR3 region: CASSEAGTSGGVNTQYF. CDR3 nucleotide sequence: TGTGCCAGCAGTGAAGCTGGGACTAGCGGGGGGGTGAATACGCAGTATTTT.

This clone was detected only once. The chain links TRBV6-5 to TRBJ2-7; the D gene is possibly TRBD1 (7 bases). This CDR3 is built from 15 residues. In germline, CDR1 is MNHEY, CDR2 SVGAGI. Trimming stripped 6 bases from V and 1 base from J, with 16 bases between. This chain's CDR3 is CASSAPAGGSYEQYV. The DNA for the CDR3 is TGTGCCAGCAGCGCCCCAGCAGGGGGGTCCTACGAGCAGTACGTC.

This chain uses TRBV7-9 with TRBJ1-2; possibly TRBD1 for D (6 bases). CDR1 SEHNR and CDR2 FQNEAQ come from the germline V gene (reference sequence). V was cut by 3 bases and J by 2 bases, with 10 bases left in between. CDR3 length: 14 amino acids. The CDR3 is CASSFGQKNYGYTF. CDR3 in DNA: TGTGCCAGCAGCTTCGGACAGAAAAACTATGGCTACACCTTC.